This TCR beta chain emerged from a study of shared clonotypes between healthy human individuals. Produced via immunoSEQ multiplex PCR; TCRdb's table is partial and in-frame only. The data contain a few million clones, approximately 94% of them singletons. V shed 5 bases, J shed 5 bases, and the junction held 9 bases outside the gene matches. From germline, CDR1 is SGHNT and CDR2 YYREEE (reference sequence). The CDR3 runs 15 residues. The source material was naive CD4+ T cells sorted from blood. Documented subset: CD45RA+ positively selected. The receptor was isolated from a man aged 18-30 years in good health. This sequence joins TRBV5-4 and TRBJ2-5; 10 nucleotides match TRBD1. CDR3: CASRGDRGLSETQYF. The CDR3 bases are TGTGCCAGCAGGGGAGACAGGGGGCTAAGTGAGACCCAGTACTTC.